One sample yielded the 20 T cell receptor beta chains listed below, sequenced in a study of a mutant IDH1 vaccine in newly diagnosed glioma. Assay used: immunoSEQ multiplex PCR; TCRdb lists only in-frame clones, some missing. The repertoire consists of 55,000 to 70,000 clones, with 75% to 90% occurring once and the leading ten covering around 2%. Their antigens are not known. Specified time point: week 11, during vaccination. In every dose of vaccine, 300 ug of mutant IDH1 20-mer peptide was given alongside topical imiquimod. This specimen was PBMCs, taken from a glioma patient whose treatment included an IDH1 peptide vaccine. These receptors all stem from a man in his forties with glioma.

V and J are TRBV6-5 and TRBJ2-5; D is perhaps TRBD1 or TRBD2 (6 bases each). Trimming pared 5 bases from V and 5 bases from J, leaving 18 bases between. The germline V gene has CDR1 MNHEY and CDR2 SVGAGI. The CDR3 consists of 15 residues. The CDR3 spells CASSRLLVGGETQYF. CDR3 DNA: TGTGCCAGCAGTCGCCTACTAGTCGGGGGCGAGACCCAGTACTTC.

The V call is TRBV7-6, the J call TRBJ2-2; 8 bases line up with TRBD2. Germline values: CDR1 SGHVS, CDR2 FNYEAQ. With V trimmed by 5 bases and J by 5 bases, 7 bases remained unmatched. This CDR3 has 15 amino acids. The CDR3 spells CASSLGLAGTGELFF. CDR3 nucleotide sequence: TGTGCCAGCAGCCTTGGACTAGCTGGGACCGGGGAGCTGTTTTTT. The full variable domain, its missing parts supplied by reference TRBV7-6 and TRBJ2-2, is GAGVSQSPRYKVTKRGQDVALRCDPISGHVSLYWYRQALGQGPEFLTYFNYEAQQDKSGLPNDRFSAERPEGSISTLTIQRTEQRDSAMYRCASSLGLAGTGELFFGEGSRLTVL.

The chain is built from TRBV5-5 and TRBJ2-3, with 8 bases lining up with TRBD2. Per the germline V gene, CDR1 is SGHKS and CDR2 is YYEKEE (reference sequence). J gave up 1 base and V 1 base, and 14 bases lay outside the gene matches. This CDR3 is built from 19 residues. DNA of the CDR3: TGTGCCAGCAGCTTGTTGCTTCTAGCGGGTTCGGGTGGCACAGATACGCAGTATTTT. This encodes CASSLLLLAGSGGTDTQYF.

This sequence joins TRBV28 and TRBJ1-1; D gene uncertain. Germline assignment: CDR1 MDHEN and CDR2 SYDVKM. CDR3 size: 11 residues. V shed 2 bases and J shed 7 bases, with 5 bases lying between them. The CDR3 nucleotides read TGTGCCAGCAGTTTACCCGGTGAAGCTTTCTTT. It yields the protein CASSLPGEAFF.

This clone appeared once. CDR3 DNA sequence: TGCGCCAGCAGTGAGACTAGACCGGGTTCTGGAAACACCATATATTTT. This translates into CASSETRPGSGNTIYF. The chain is built from TRBV10-1 and TRBJ1-3; D not resolved. The V end lost 2 bases, the J end lost 1 base, and 12 bases lay between the germline ends. CDR3 length equals 16 residues. CDR1 is WNHNN and CDR2 is SYGVQD in the germline V gene (reference sequence).

This clone was recorded once. The CDR3 DNA reads as TGTGCCAGCAGTGAGACAGGTGGGGCTCAGCCCCAGCATTTT. Amino acids: CASSETGGAQPQHF. The J gene is TRBJ1-5, the V gene TRBV6-1, with D possibly TRBD1 on 6 matching bases. The CDR3 runs 14 residues. V was trimmed by 3 bases and J by 6 bases, leaving 12 bases between them. Germline V gene lookup returns CDR1 MNHNS and CDR2 SASEGT.

The chain recombines TRBV29-1 with TRBJ1-2; 7 nucleotides agree with TRBD1. Germline CDR1 is SQVTM and CDR2 is ANQGSEA. The CDR3 consists of 13 residues. With 0 bases clipped from V and 8 bases from J, the junction kept 6 bases outside the gene matches. CDR3 sequence: CSVEDHQGGGYTF. CDR3 in DNA: TGCAGCGTTGAAGATCATCAGGGGGGAGGCTACACCTTC.

The chain is built from TRBV11-2 and TRBJ2-1; D may match TRBD1 or TRBD2 (6 bases each). The V gene lost 4 bases and the J gene lost 10 bases, with 26 bases spanning the gap. The CDR3 is made up of 17 amino acids. CDR1 SGHAT and CDR2 FQNNGV come from the germline V gene. In nucleotides, the CDR3 is TGTGCCAGCAGCTCGATCCAGAGGGGGGAGGTGCTTTGGGAGCAGTTCTTC. It yields the protein CASSSIQRGEVLWEQFF.

The chain employs TRBV11-1 and TRBJ1-1; no clear D gene. From germline, CDR1 is SGHAT and CDR2 FQDESV (reference sequence). The germline V and J ends were trimmed by 5 bases and 3 bases, with 10 bases remaining between them. This CDR3 spans 13 amino acids. CDR3 bases: TGTGCCAGCAGCCCGGCCGGGGACACTGAAGCTTTCTTT. This sequence encodes CASSPAGDTEAFF.

The J gene is TRBJ2-2, the V gene TRBV19; D is tentatively TRBD1 or TRBD2 (5 bases each). Trimming shortened V by 4 bases and J by 7 bases, and 13 bases separated the two germline ends. Germline-derived CDR1 and CDR2 are LNHDA and SQIVND (reference sequence). The CDR3 runs to 14 residues. The CDR3 nucleotides are TGTGCCAGTAGTACCCTCCGGGACGGCGGGGAGCTGTTTTTT. Amino acids: CASSTLRDGGELFF.

The table lists this clone with a count of one. The V call is TRBV28, the J call TRBJ1-5; D is perhaps TRBD1 (6 bases). V lost 6 bases and J 0 bases, leaving 12 bases between the germline ends. Germline V lookup: CDR1 MDHEN, CDR2 SYDVKM. The CDR3 loop spans 15 amino acids. The CDR3 region has the DNA TGTGCCAGCAGCCGTAGGACAGATAGCAATCAGCCCCAGCATTTT. Its protein product is CASSRRTDSNQPQHF.

The genes are TRBV18 and TRBJ1-1, with 9 bases fitting TRBD1. The CDR3 length is 16 residues. J lost 5 bases, V lost 5 bases, and 12 bases had no gene match. The germline CDR1 and CDR2 sequences are KGHSH and LQKENI. CDR3 nucleotide sequence: TGTGCCAGCTCATCCAATGAAGGGACAGGGCTGACTGAAGCTTTCTTT. It is translated as CASSSNEGTGLTEAFF.

This chain connects TRBV7-9 to TRBJ1-3; D ambiguous. Germline loops: CDR1 SEHNR, CDR2 FQNEAQ (reference sequence). V lost 0 bases to trimming and J lost 0 bases, with 18 bases between them. The CDR3 sequence is 19 residues long. The CDR3 region is CASSLAPALWRVSGNTIYF. As DNA, the CDR3 is TGTGCCAGCAGCTTAGCCCCGGCGCTCTGGAGAGTCTCTGGAAACACCATATATTTT. The variable domain in full, with the rest retrieved from reference TRBV7-9 and TRBJ1-3, is DTGVSQNPRHKITKRGQNVTFRCDPISEHNRLYWYRQTLGQGPEFLTYFQNEAQLEKSRLLSDRFSAERPKGSFSTLEIQRTEQGDSAMYLCASSLAPALWRVSGNTIYFGEGSWLTVV.

The chain combines TRBV11-1 with TRBJ2-1, with 10 bases aligning to TRBD2. Germline-derived CDR1 and CDR2 are SGHAT and FQDESV (reference sequence). The CDR3 contains 16 residues. With 4 bases clipped from V and 6 bases from J, the junction kept 9 bases outside the gene matches. The CDR3 reads CASSSPLAGVVNEQFF. The CDR3, as DNA: TGTGCCAGCAGCTCCCCTCTAGCGGGAGTGGTCAATGAGCAGTTCTTC.

The gene calls are TRBV12-2 and TRBJ1-5. TRBV12-2 represents a pseudogene. This CDR3 spans 16 amino acids. The CDR3 loop reads CASRLGGGQGRQPQHF. The CDR3 bases are TGTGCAAGTCGCTTAGGGGGAGGGCAGGGGCGGCAGCCCCAGCATTTT.

This chain joins TRBV30 and TRBJ1-1, with D uncertain. This CDR3 region has 11 residues. Trimming removed 3 bases at V and 3 bases at J, with 5 bases between. Germline CDR1 is GTSNPN and CDR2 is SVGIG (reference sequence). The CDR3 region has the DNA TGTGCCTGGAGCGCTTACACTGAAGCTTTCTTT. It encodes CAWSAYTEAFF.

This clone came up once. CDR3 amino acids: CASSGGTLNTGELFF. In nucleotides, the CDR3 is TGTGCCAGCAGCGGCGGGACTTTGAACACCGGGGAGCTGTTTTTT. This rearrangement joins TRBV5-5 to TRBJ2-2; D might be TRBD2 (6 bases). Germline assignment: CDR1 SGHKS and CDR2 YYEKEE (reference sequence). This CDR3 region has 15 residues. The ends were cut back, 4 bases at V and 1 base at J, with 11 bases in the middle.

The genes are TRBV2 and TRBJ1-3, with D perhaps TRBD1 (5 bases). The CDR3 spans 17 residues. The germline V and J ends were trimmed by 6 bases and 0 bases, with 18 bases remaining between them. Germline V CDR1 and CDR2: SNHLY, FYNNEI. The CDR3 bases are TGTGCCAGCAGGGCCGGGAGGGGAAGGGCCTCTGGAAACACCATATATTTT. It translates to CASRAGRGRASGNTIYF.

The V gene is TRBV10-3, the J gene TRBJ1-3; tentative D call: TRBD1 (5 bases). Germline CDR1 is ENHRY and CDR2 is SYGVKD. CDR3 length equals 15 residues. V shed 7 bases and J shed 1 base, with 14 bases lying between them. This CDR3 is CAIKSMTESGNTIYF. CDR3 coding DNA: TGTGCCATCAAGTCAATGACAGAGTCTGGAAACACCATATATTTT.

The V and J genes are TRBV4-3 and TRBJ2-7; 8 bases fit TRBD1. The CDR3 loop spans 14 amino acids. The V gene's germline CDR1 is LGHNA and CDR2 YSLEER. Trimming removed 4 bases from V and 3 bases from J; junction bases left unmatched: 5. The CDR3: CASSPRTGHYEQYF. The CDR3 DNA reads as TGCGCCAGCAGCCCACGGACAGGGCACTACGAGCAGTACTTC.